This TCR beta chain is from a study of T cells after somatic rescue of genetic block. CDR3 length: 14 amino acids. Between the trimmed V and J ends, which lost 1 base and 6 bases, there was a span of 11 bases. The germline V gene encodes CDR1 SGHNT and CDR2 YYREEE (reference sequence). Clones were sequenced by immunoSEQ multiplex PCR, and TCRdb holds only the in-frame ones, with some missing. The data show some 67,000 clones, around 90% seen once. This TCR derives from a man aged 35-49 years. The sequencing input was peripheral blood mononuclear cells (PBMCs). The chain recombines TRBV5-4 with TRBJ2-1; D uncertain. The CDR3 DNA is TGTGCCAGCAGCTTGCGGCCCGAGGCCAATGAGCAGTTCTTC. Amino acids: CASSLRPEANEQFF.